The next 10 T cell receptor beta chains were all read from a single sample in a study of shared clonotypes between healthy human individuals. The repertoire was sequenced with immunoSEQ multiplex PCR; TCRdb's copy has only in-frame clones and lacks some. The sample has 900,000 to 1,200,000 clones; about four fifths are singletons. Sequencing input: memory CD4+ T cells from PBMCs. Described subset: CD45RA-negative fraction. The source of these receptors is a man in his late teens or twenties in good health. Some clones in this sample may be carry-over from other donors' samples.

The rearrangement joins TRBV5-6 to TRBJ1-3; 10 bases fit TRBD1. With 4 bases clipped from V and 4 bases from J, the junction kept 5 bases outside the gene matches. The CDR3 runs to 15 residues. Germline V gene sequence: CDR1 SGHDT, CDR2 YYEEEE. CDR3 protein: CASSQTGGKGNTIYF. The CDR3 DNA sequence: TGTGCCAGCAGCCAGACAGGGGGCAAGGGAAACACCATATATTTT. Variable domain in full (rest from reference TRBV5-6 and TRBJ1-3): DAGVTQSPTHLIKTRGQQVTLRCSPKSGHDTVSWYQQALGQGPQFIFQYYEEEERQRGNFPDRFSGHQFPNYSSELNVNALLLGDSALYLCASSQTGGKGNTIYFGEGSWLTVV.

The genes are TRBV5-1 and TRBJ2-3; TRBD2 might be the D (6 bases). V was trimmed by 5 bases and J by 2 bases, leaving 15 bases between them. Germline V gene sequence: CDR1 SGHRS, CDR2 YFSETQ. The length of the CDR3 is 15 residues. DNA for the CDR3: TGCGCCAGCAGACCCTTGGGAGGCCCCACAGATACGCAGTATTTT. This encodes CASRPLGGPTDTQYF.

The gene calls are TRBV28 and TRBJ1-5; no firm D call. V was cut by 7 bases and J by 7 bases, with 23 bases left in between. The germline V gene has CDR1 MDHEN and CDR2 SYDVKM. The CDR3 runs 16 residues. The CDR3: CASTRRGFLGSQPQHF. In DNA, the CDR3 is TGTGCCAGCACCAGACGAGGGTTCCTAGGTAGCCAGCCCCAGCATTTT.

Worth noting for this clone: This may arise from a read error, as a much more abundant clone is one base away. The rearrangement joins TRBV27 to TRBJ1-5; the D gene is possibly TRBD1 (5 bases). The germline V gene has CDR1 MNHEY and CDR2 SMNVEV (reference sequence). The CDR3 is 15 residues long. The CDR3: CAGSPQGRYNQPQHF. In DNA form, the CDR3 reads TGTGCCGGCAGTCCCCAGGGCAGGTACAATCAGCCCCAGCATTTT.

This clone was counted once. The V and J genes are TRBV7-2 and TRBJ1-2, with 8 bases that match TRBD1. V shed 3 bases, J shed 3 bases, and the junction held 9 bases outside the gene matches. The CDR3 runs to 16 residues. Germline V lookup: CDR1 SGHTA, CDR2 FQGNSA. Here the CDR3 DNA reads TGTGCCAGCAGCTTGGGCGGGACAGGCACCTACTATGGCTACACCTTC. Its protein product is CASSLGGTGTYYGYTF. The entire variable domain, with the rest obtained from reference TRBV7-2 and TRBJ1-2, is as follows: GAGVSQSPSNKVTEKGKDVELRCDPISGHTALYWYRQSLGQGLEFLIYFQGNSAPDKSGLPSDRFSAERTGGSVSTLTIQRTQQEDSAVYLCASSLGGTGTYYGYTFGSGTRLTVV.

The chain links TRBV28 to TRBJ2-2, with 11 bases fitting TRBD2. CDR1 and CDR2 (germline): MDHEN, SYDVKM. The J segment lost 5 bases and the V segment lost 5 bases, leaving 7 bases of the junction unmatched. The CDR3 covers 16 residues. CDR3: CASSEAGTSGTGELFF. The CDR3 DNA reads as TGTGCCAGCAGTGAAGCCGGGACTAGCGGAACCGGGGAGCTGTTTTTT.

This chain joins TRBV18 and TRBJ2-6; D unresolved. CDR3 length equals 15 residues. Germline CDR1 reads KGHSH; CDR2 reads LQKENI. The V end was cut by 4 bases, the J end by 0 bases, with 7 bases between. CDR3: CASSLSGSGANVLTF. DNA for the CDR3: TGTGCCAGCTCACTGTCAGGCTCTGGGGCCAACGTCCTGACTTTC. Complete variable domain (other parts from reference TRBV18 and TRBJ2-6): NAGVMQNPRHLVRRRGQEARLRCSPMKGHSHVYWYRQLPEEGLKFMVYLQKENIIDESGMPKERFSAEFPKEGPSILRIQQVVRGDSAAYFCASSLSGSGANVLTFGAGSRLTVL.

The count of this clone is one. This chain joins TRBV4-3 and TRBJ2-5; perhaps D is TRBD1 or TRBD2 (5 bases each). V was clipped by 1 base and J by 4 bases, with 13 bases between them. CDR3 size: 15 residues. Per the germline V gene, CDR1 is LGHNA and CDR2 is YSLEER. This CDR3 reads CASSQGGAGRETQYF. The CDR3 nucleotides are TGCGCCAGCAGCCAAGGAGGGGCCGGTAGAGAGACCCAGTACTTC.

With respect to this clone: The sample carries other DNA sequences with the same CDR3. This rearrangement joins TRBV30 to TRBJ2-7; D ambiguous. Per germline, CDR1 GTSNPN and CDR2 SVGIG (reference sequence). CDR3 size: 12 residues. V was trimmed by 1 base and J by 2 bases, leaving 6 bases between them. CDR3 sequence reads: CAWSAGAYEQYF. Here the CDR3 DNA reads TGTGCCTGGAGTGCCGGTGCCTACGAGCAGTACTTC.

The chain uses TRBV28 and TRBJ1-2; D gene unclear. Germline assignment: CDR1 MDHEN and CDR2 SYDVKM. The CDR3 is 13 residues long. V lost 6 bases to trimming and J lost 8 bases, with 16 bases between them. Here the CDR3 DNA reads TGTGCCAGCAGCCCCCCCCACCCCGAGGGCTACACCTTC. Residues: CASSPPHPEGYTF.